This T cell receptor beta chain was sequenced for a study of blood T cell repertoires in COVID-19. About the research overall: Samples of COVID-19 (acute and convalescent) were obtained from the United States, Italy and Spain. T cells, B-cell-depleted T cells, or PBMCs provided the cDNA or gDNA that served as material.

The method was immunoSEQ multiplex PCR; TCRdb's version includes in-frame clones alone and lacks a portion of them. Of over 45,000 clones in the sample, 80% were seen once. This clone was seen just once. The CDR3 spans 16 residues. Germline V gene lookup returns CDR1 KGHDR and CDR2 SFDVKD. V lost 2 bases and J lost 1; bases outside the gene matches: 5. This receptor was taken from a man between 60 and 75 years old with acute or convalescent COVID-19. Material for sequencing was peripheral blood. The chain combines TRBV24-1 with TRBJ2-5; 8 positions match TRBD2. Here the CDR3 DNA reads TGTGCCACCAGTGATTGGGGGCGGGGGGCCCAAGAGACCCAGTACTTC. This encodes CATSDWGRGAQETQYF.